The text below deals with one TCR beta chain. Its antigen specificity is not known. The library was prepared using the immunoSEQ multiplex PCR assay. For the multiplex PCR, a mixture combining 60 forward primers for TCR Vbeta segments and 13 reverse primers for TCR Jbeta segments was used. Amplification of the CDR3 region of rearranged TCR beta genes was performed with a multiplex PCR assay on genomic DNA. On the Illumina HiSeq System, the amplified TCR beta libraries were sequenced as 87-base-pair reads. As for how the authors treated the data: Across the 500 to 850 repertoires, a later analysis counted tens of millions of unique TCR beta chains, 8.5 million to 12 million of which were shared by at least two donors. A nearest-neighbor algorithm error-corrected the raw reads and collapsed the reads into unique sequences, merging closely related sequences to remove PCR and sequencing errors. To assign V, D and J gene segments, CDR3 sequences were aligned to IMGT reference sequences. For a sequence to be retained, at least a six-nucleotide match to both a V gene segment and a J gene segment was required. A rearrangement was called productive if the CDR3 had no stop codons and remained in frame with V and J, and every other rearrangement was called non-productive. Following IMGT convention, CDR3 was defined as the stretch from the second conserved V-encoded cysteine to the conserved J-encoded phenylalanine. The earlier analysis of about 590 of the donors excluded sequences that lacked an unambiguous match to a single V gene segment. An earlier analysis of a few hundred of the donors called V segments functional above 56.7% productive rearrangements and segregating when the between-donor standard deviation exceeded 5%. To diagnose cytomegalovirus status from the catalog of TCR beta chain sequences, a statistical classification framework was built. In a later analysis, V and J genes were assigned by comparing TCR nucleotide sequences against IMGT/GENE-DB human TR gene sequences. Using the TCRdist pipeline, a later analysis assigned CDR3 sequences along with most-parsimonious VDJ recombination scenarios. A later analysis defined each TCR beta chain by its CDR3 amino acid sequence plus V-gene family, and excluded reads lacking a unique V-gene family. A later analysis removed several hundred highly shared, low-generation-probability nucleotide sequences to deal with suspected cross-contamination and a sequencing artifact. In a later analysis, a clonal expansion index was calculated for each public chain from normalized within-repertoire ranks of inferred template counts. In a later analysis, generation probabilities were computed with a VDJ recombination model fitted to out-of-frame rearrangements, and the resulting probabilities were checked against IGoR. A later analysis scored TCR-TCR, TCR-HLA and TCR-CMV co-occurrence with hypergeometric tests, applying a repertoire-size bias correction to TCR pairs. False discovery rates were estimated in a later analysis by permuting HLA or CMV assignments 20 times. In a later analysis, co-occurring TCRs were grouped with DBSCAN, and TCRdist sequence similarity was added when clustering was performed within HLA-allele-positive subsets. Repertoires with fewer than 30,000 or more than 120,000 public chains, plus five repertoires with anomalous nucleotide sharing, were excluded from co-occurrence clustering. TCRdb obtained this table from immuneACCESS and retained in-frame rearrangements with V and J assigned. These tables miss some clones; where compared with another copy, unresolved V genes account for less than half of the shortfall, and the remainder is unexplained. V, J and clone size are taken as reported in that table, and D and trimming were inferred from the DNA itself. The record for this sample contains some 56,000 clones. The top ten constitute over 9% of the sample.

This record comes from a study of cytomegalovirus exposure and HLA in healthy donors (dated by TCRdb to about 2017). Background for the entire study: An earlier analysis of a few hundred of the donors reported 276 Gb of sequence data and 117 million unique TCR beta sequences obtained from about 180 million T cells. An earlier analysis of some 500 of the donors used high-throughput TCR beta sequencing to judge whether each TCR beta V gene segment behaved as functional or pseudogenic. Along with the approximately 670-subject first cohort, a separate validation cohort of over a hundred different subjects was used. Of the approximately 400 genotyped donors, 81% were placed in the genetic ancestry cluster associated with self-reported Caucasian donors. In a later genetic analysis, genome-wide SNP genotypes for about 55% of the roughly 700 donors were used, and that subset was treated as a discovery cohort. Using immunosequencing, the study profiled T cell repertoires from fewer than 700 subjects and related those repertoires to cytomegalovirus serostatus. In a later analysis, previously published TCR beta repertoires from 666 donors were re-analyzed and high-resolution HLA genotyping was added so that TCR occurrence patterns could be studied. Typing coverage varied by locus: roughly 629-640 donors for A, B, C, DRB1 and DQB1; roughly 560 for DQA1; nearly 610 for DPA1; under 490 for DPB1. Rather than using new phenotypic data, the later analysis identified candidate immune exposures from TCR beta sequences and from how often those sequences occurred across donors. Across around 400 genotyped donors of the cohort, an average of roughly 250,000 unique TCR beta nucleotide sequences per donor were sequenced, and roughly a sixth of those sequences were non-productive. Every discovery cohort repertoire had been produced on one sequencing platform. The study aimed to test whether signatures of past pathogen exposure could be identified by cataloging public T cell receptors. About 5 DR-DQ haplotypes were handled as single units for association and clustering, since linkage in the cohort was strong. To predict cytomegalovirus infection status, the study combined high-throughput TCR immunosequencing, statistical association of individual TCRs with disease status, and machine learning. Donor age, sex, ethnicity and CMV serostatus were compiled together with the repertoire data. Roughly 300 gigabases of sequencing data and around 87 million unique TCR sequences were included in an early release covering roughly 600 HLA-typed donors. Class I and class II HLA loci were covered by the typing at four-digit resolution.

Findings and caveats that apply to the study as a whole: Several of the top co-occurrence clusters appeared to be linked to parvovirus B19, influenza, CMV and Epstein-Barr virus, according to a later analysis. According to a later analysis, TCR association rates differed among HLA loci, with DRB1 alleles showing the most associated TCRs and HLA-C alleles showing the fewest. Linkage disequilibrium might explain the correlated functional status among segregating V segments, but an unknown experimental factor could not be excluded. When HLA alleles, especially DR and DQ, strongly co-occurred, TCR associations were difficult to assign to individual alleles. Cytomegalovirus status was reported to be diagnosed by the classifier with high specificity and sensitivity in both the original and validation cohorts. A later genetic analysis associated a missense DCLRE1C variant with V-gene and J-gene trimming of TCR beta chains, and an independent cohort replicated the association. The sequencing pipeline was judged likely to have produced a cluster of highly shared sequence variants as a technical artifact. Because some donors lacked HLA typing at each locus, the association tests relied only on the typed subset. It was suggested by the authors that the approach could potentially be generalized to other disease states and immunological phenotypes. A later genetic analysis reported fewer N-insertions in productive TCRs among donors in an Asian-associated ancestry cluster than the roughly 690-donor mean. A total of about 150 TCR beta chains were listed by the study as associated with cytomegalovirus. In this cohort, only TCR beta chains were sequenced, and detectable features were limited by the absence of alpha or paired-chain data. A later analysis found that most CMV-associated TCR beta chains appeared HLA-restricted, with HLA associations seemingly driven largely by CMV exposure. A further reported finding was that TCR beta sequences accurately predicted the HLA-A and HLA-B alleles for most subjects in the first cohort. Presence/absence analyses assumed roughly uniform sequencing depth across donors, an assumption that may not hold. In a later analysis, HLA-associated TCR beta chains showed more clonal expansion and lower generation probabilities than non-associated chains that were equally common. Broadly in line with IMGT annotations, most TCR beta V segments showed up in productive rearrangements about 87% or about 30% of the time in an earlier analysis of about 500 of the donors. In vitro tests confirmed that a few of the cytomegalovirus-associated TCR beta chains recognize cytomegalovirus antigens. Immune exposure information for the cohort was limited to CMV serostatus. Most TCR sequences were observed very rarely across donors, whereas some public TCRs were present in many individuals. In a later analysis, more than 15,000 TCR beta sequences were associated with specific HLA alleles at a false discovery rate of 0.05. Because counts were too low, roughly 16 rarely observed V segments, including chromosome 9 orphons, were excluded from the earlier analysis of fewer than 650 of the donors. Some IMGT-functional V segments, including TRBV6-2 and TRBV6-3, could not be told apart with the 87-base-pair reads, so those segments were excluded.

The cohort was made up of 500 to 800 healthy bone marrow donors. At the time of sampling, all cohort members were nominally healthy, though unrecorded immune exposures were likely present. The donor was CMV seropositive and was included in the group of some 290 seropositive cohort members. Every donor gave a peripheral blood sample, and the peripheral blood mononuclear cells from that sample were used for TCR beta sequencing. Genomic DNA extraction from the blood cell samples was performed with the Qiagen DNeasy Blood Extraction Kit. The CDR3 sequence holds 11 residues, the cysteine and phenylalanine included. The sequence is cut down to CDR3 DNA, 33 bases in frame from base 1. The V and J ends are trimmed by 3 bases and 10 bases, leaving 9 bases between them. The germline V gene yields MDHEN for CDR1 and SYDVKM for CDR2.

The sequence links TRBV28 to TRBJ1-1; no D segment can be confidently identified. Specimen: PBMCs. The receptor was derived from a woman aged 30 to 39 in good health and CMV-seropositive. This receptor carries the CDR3 CASSLSVSAFF. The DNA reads TGTGCCAGCAGTTTGTCCGTGTCAGCTTTCTTT.